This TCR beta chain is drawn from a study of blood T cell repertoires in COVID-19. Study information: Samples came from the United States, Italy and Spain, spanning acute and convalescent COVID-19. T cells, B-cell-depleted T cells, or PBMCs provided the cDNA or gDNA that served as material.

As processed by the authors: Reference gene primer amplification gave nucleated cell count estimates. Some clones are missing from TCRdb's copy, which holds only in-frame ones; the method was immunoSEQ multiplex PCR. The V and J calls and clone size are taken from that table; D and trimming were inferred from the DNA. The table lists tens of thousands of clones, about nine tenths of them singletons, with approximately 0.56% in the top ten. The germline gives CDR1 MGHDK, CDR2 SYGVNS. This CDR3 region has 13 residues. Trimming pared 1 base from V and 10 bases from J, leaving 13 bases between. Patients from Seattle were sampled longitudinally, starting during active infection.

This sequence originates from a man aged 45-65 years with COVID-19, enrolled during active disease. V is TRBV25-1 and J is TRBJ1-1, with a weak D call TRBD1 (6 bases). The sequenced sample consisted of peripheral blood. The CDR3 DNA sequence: TGTGCCAGCAGTGAATTCGGGGAGGGGGGAGCTTTCTTT. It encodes CASSEFGEGGAFF. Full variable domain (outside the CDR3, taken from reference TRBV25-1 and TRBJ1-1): EADIYQTPRYLVIGTGKKITLECSQTMGHDKMYWYQQDPGMELHLIHYSYGVNSTEKGDLSSESTVSRIRTEHFPLTLESARPSHTSQYLCASSEFGEGGAFFGQGTRLTVV.